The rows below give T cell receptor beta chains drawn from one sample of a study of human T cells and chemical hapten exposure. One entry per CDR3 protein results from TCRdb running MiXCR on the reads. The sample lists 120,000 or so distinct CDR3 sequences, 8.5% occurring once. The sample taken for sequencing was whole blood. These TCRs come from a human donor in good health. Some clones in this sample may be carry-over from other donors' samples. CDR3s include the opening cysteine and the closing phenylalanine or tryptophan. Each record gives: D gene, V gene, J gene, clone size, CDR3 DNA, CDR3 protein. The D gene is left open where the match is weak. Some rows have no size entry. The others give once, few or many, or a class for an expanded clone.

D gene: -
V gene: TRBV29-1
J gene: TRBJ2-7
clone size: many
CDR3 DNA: TGCAGCGTTGCGCAGGGTCCCCATTTCTACGAGCAGTACTTC
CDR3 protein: CSVAQGPHFYEQYF

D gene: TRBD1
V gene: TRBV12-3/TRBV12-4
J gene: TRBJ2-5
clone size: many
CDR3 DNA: TGTGCCAGCAGTCGGACAGGACCCACGGGAGAGACCCAGTACTTC
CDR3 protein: CASSRTGPTGETQYF

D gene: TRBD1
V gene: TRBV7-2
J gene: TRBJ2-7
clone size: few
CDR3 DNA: TGTGCCAGCAGCTTAGCACCGACAGGGTACCACGAGCAGTACTTC
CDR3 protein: CASSLAPTGYHEQYF

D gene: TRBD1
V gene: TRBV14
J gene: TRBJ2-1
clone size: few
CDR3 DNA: TGTGCCAGTCGGACAGGGAAGAAGAATGAGCAGTTCTTC
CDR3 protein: CASRTGKKNEQFF

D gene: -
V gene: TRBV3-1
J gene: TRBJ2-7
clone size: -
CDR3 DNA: TGTGCCAGCAGGCCGGGGCGGAGTGACGAGCAGTACTTC
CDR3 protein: CASRPGRSDEQYF

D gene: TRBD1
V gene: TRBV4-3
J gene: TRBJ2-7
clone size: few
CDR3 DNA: TGCGCCAGCAGCCAAATGGCAGGGACAGGGACCTACGAGCAGTACTTC
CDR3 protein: CASSQMAGTGTYEQYF

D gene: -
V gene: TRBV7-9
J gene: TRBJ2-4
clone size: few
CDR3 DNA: TGTGCCAGCAGCCCACAGGGACCCAAAAACATTCAGTACTTC
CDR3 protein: CASSPQGPKNIQYF

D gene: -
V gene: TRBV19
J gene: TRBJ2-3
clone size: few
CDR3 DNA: TGTGCCAGTAGTCTGAAACATAACAGTGGGGATACGCAGTATTTT
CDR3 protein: CASSLKHNSGDTQYF

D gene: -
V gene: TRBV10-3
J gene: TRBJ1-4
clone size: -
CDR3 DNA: TGTGCCATCAGTGAGAAAAGGGAGGATGAAAAACTGTTTTTT
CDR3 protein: CAISEKREDEKLFF

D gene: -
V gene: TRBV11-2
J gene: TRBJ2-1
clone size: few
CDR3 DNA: TGTGCCAGCAGCTTGCGCTCCTTAGGATCCTACAATGAGCAGTTCTTC
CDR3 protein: CASSLRSLGSYNEQFF

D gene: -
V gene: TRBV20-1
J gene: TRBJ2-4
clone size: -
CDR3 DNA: TGCAGTGCTAGATCAAACTTGGTCATGGACAAAAACATTCAGTACTTC
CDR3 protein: CSARSNLVMDKNIQYF

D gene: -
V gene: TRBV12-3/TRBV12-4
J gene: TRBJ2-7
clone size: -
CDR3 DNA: TGTGCCAGCACCGCTGGGGCCTACGAGCAGTACTTC
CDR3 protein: CASTAGAYEQYF

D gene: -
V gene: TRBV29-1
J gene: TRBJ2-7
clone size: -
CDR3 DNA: TGCAGCGTTGAAGATAAGTGGGGACTTGAACAGTACGGTGAGCAGTACTTC
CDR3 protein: CSVEDKWGLEQYGEQYF

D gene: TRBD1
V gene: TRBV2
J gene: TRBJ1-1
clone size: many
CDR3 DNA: TGTGCCAGCAGTGAAGTGAGGGGTGACAGGGACACTGAAGCTTTCTTT
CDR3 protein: CASSEVRGDRDTEAFF

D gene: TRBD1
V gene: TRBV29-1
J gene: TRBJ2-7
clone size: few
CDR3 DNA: TGCAGCGTTACAGGGGGCTATACCTACGAGCAGTACTTC
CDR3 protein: CSVTGGYTYEQYF

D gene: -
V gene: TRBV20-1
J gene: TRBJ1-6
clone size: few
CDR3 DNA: TGCAGTGCTAGTGTTTTTTCCGCCAGGGAGGGACTTAATTCACCCCTCCACTTT
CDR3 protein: CSASVFSAREGLNSPLHF

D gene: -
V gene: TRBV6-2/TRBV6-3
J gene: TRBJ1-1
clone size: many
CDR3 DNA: TGTGCCAGCAGTTATATCACTGAAGCTTTCTTT
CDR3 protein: CASSYITEAFF

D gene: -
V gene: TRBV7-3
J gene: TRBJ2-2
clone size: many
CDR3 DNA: TGTGCCAGCAGCTTAACTAACACCGGGGAGCTGTTTTTT
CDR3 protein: CASSLTNTGELFF

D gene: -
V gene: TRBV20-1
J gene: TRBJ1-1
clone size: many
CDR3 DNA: TGCAGTGCTAGAAATCTGGATGGCACTGAAGCTTTCTTT
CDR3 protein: CSARNLDGTEAFF

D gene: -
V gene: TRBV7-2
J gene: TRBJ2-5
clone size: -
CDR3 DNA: TGTGCCAGCAGCTTAGGGACCAGAGTGAAGCAAGAGACCCAGTACTTC
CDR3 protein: CASSLGTRVKQETQYF

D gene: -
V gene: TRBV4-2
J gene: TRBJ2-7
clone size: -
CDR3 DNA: TGTGCCAGCAGCCAAGCCGATGGCGAGCAGTACTTC
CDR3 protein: CASSQADGEQYF

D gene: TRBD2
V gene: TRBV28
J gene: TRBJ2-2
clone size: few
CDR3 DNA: TGTGCCAGCAGACCACCGGGACTAGCGGGAGGGCCCGGAAGGACCGGGGAGCTGTTTTTT
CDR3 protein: CASRPPGLAGGPGRTGELFF